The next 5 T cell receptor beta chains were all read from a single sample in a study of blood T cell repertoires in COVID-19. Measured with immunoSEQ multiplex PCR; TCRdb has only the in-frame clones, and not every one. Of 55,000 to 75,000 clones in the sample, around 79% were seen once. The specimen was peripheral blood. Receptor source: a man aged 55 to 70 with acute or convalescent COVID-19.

The CDR3 is CARSALIRRVEYEQYV. The CDR3, as DNA: TGTGCCAGAAGCGCCCTTATAAGACGGGTTGAGTACGAGCAGTACGTC. This chain connects TRBV5-3 to TRBJ2-7; D uncertain. TRBV5-3 is recorded as an ORF, its role being uncertain. Trimming removed 4 bases at V and 4 bases at J, with 21 bases between. The CDR3 extends over 16 amino acids.

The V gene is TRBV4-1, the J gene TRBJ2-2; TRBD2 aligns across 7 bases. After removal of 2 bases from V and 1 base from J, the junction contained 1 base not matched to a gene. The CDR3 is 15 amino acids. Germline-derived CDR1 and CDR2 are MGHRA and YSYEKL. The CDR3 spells CASSQREGNTGELFF. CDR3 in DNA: TGCGCCAGCAGCCAAAGGGAGGGGAACACCGGGGAGCTGTTTTTT.

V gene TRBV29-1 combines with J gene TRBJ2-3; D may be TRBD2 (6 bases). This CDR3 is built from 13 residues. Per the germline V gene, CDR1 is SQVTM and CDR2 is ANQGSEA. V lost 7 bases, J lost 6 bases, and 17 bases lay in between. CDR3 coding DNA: TGCAGCGGTCTGGGGGGAGCGGAGGATACGCAGTATTTT. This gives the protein CSGLGGAEDTQYF.

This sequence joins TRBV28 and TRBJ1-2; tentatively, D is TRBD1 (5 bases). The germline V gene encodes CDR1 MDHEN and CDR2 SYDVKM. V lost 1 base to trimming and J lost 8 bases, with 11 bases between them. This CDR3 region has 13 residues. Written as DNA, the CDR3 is TGTGCCAGCAGTTTATTCGGGGGTGGCGGCTACACCTTC. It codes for CASSLFGGGGYTF.

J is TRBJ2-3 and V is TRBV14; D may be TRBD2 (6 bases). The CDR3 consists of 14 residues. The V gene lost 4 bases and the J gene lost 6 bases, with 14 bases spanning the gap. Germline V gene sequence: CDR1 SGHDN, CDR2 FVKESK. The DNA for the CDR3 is TGTGCCAGCAGCCGGGCCTCCCGGGGGGATACGCAGTATTTT. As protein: CASSRASRGDTQYF.